A single sample is the source of the 7 T cell receptor beta chains below, sequenced in a study of OX40 agonist ivuxolimab in advanced cancers. Sequencing used immunoSEQ multiplex PCR; TCRdb keeps in-frame clones, though not all of them. In the table there are roughly 50,000 clones, about 86% of which are singletons. Sequenced material: CD4+ or CD8+ T cells sorted from blood, taken in a trial of the OX40 agonist ivuxolimab. Source of these receptors: an adult with an advanced solid tumor such as melanoma, head and neck, liver or kidney cancer.

The J gene is TRBJ1-3, the V gene TRBV19; D not certain. Trimming left V 6 bases short and J 0 bases short, with 21 bases between. The germline V gene encodes CDR1 LNHDA and CDR2 SQIVND (reference sequence). The CDR3 spans 18 residues. CDR3 sequence reads: CASSGQKGTFISGNTIYF. The CDR3, as DNA: TGTGCCAGTAGCGGGCAAAAAGGAACATTTATCTCTGGAAACACCATATATTTT.

In this sample, this clone turned up once. The chain joins TRBV10-3 to TRBJ2-5; a possible D gene is TRBD1 (5 bases). Germline values: CDR1 ENHRY, CDR2 SYGVKD. Trimming cost V 3 bases and J 3 bases, with 14 bases left between them. The CDR3 consists of 15 residues. The CDR3 region has the DNA TGTGCCATCAGTGATGGGCAGGGAAGCGAAGAGACCCAGTACTTC. As protein: CAISDGQGSEETQYF.

CDR3 nucleotide sequence: TGTGCTAGTGGTTGGCGGGGTAAACGCTCCTACACAGATACGCAGTATTTT. Encoded protein: CASGWRGKRSYTDTQYF. This chain links TRBV12-5 with TRBJ2-3; a weak D match, TRBD2 (6 bases). The V and J ends lost 4 bases and 2 bases respectively, with 19 bases between them. Per germline, CDR1 LGHNT and CDR2 FRNRAP. The CDR3 consists of 17 residues. Full variable domain (rest looked up from reference TRBV12-5 and TRBJ2-3): DARVTQTPRHKVTEMGQEVTMRCQPILGHNTVFWYRQTMMQGLELLAYFRNRAPLDDSGMPKDRFSAEMPDATLATLKIQPSEPRDSAVYFCASGWRGKRSYTDTQYFGPGTRLTVL.

The chain employs TRBV5-8 and TRBJ2-5; 8 bases align to TRBD2. Unmatched junction bases numbered 2, after V lost 1 base and J lost 3 bases. Germline CDR1 reads SGHTS; CDR2 reads YDEGEE. The CDR3 spans 14 residues. The chain's CDR3 is CASSLRAGEETQYF. The CDR3 coding sequence is TGTGCCAGCAGCTTGAGAGCGGGGGAAGAGACCCAGTACTTC.

Remarks on this clone: Germline and junction disagree at one end, which may indicate a read error. The V and J genes are TRBV7-7 and TRBJ2-2, with unresolved D. CDR3 size: 14 residues. The V gene's germline CDR1 is SSHAT and CDR2 FNYEAQ (reference sequence). The CDR3 spells CASSPNPNTGELFF. The CDR3 bases are TGTGCTAGCAGCCCAAACCCGAACACCGGGGAGCTGTTTTTT. The variable domain in full, with the rest retrieved from reference TRBV7-7 and TRBJ2-2, is GAGVSQSPRYKVTKRGQDVTLRCDPISSHATLYWYQQALGQGPEFLTYFNYEAQPDKSGLPSDRFSAERPEGSISTLTIQRTEQRDSAMYRCASSPNPNTGELFFGEGSRLTVL.

The chain recombines TRBV7-6 with TRBJ1-5; TRBD1 might be the D (5 bases). V dropped 5 bases and J dropped 5 bases, with 10 bases sitting between them. This CDR3 has 13 residues. Looked up from germline, CDR1 is SGHVS and CDR2 is FNYEAQ. Written as DNA, the CDR3 is TGTGCCAGCAGCCCTTGGGGGGATCAGCCCCAGCATTTT. It encodes CASSPWGDQPQHF.

This chain links TRBV6-1 with TRBJ2-3; 10 bases line up with TRBD1. There are 15 residues in the CDR3. V lost 6 bases and J lost 1; bases outside the gene matches: 4. CDR1 MNHNS and CDR2 SASEGT come from the germline V gene. CDR3 coding DNA: TGTGCCAGCAGGCCCGGGACAGGGGGCACAGATACGCAGTATTTT. Translating it yields CASRPGTGGTDTQYF.